Given below is one T cell receptor (beta chain) in context. This specimen belongs to a study of blood T cell repertoires in COVID-19. Study summary: Samples of COVID-19 (acute and convalescent) were obtained from the United States, Italy and Spain. Nucleic acid was either cDNA or gDNA, and it came from T cells, B-cell-depleted T cells, or PBMCs.

Seattle patients were enrolled during active infection and followed longitudinally. Germline CDR1 SGDLS, CDR2 YYNGEE. The CDR3 is 15 amino acids. V lost 3 bases and J lost 8, with 19 bases in between. Study processing details: Quantification of nucleated cells was approximated via reference gene primer amplification. TCRdb's table, derived via immunoSEQ multiplex PCR, lists solely in-frame clones and lacks some. V and J calls and clone size are as listed in that table; D and trimming were resolved from the DNA. Counted here are 250,000 to 300,000 clones, about 90% occurring once; the ten biggest clones make up less than 15%.

The clonotype originates from a woman in her thirties with COVID-19, enrolled during active disease. The rearrangement uses TRBV9 and TRBJ2-3, with a possible D match to TRBD2 (6 bases). The sequencing sample was made of peripheral blood. Here the CDR3 reads CASSGRAEGLGTQYF. The CDR3, as DNA: TGTGCCAGCAGCGGGCGGGCGGAGGGACTCGGTACGCAGTATTTT.